This entry lists 21 T cell receptor beta chains sequenced from one sample in a study of blood T cell repertoires in COVID-19. The method was immunoSEQ multiplex PCR; TCRdb's version includes in-frame clones alone and lacks a portion of them. The data contain around 480,000 clones, about 90% of them singletons. The sample taken for sequencing was PBMCs or T cells enriched from blood (not recorded which). The receptors come from a woman aged 18-29 years who had recovered from COVID-19.

V and J are TRBV4-1 and TRBJ1-5; possible D gene TRBD1, 5 bases. V was cut by 4 bases and J by 6 bases, with 19 bases left in between. CDR3 length equals 16 residues. Germline V CDR1 and CDR2: MGHRA, YSYEKL. CDR3 in amino acids: CASSLYPQGRGQPQHF. The CDR3 nucleotides read TGCGCCAGCAGCCTTTACCCCCAGGGTAGGGGTCAGCCCCAGCATTTT.

This chain links TRBV9 with TRBJ2-5, with D uncertain. The V and J ends lost 3 bases and 7 bases respectively, with 16 bases between them. Germline loops: CDR1 SGDLS, CDR2 YYNGEE. The CDR3 length is 14 residues. The CDR3 reads CASSATATPGTQYF. The CDR3 region has the DNA TGTGCCAGCAGCGCGACCGCCACCCCAGGGACCCAGTACTTC. The variable domain in full, completed from reference TRBV9 and TRBJ2-5, reads DSGVTQTPKHLITATGQRVTLRCSPRSGDLSVYWYQQSLDQGLQFLIQYYNGEERAKGNILERFSAQQFPDLHSELNLSSLELGDSALYFCASSATATPGTQYFGPGTRLLVL.

In this sample, this clone turned up once. The chain has TRBV5-1 and TRBJ2-5, with D unresolved. The CDR3 totals 13 residues. Trimming took off 4 bases at V and 2 bases at J, with 9 bases between the two ends. Germline values: CDR1 SGHRS, CDR2 YFSETQ. CDR3 nucleotides: TGCGCCAGCAGCCTTGACTTACAAGAGACCCAGTACTTC. It yields the protein CASSLDLQETQYF. The complete variable domain, with remaining parts taken from reference TRBV5-1 and TRBJ2-5, reads KAGVTQTPRYLIKTRGQQVTLSCSPISGHRSVSWYQQTPGQGLQFLFEYFSETQRNKGNFPGRFSGRQFSNSRSEMNVSTLELGDSALYLCASSLDLQETQYFGPGTRLLVL.

The chain carries TRBV28 and TRBJ1-5; a weak D match, TRBD1 (5 bases). The germline CDR1 and CDR2 sequences are MDHEN and SYDVKM. V was clipped by 6 bases and J by 4 bases, with 13 bases between them. The CDR3 runs 14 residues. CDR3 loop: CASRDMLWNQPQHF. The CDR3 nucleotides are TGTGCCAGCAGGGACATGTTGTGGAATCAGCCCCAGCATTTT.

Concerning this clone itself: Different DNA sequences within this sample yield the same CDR3. The V call is TRBV6-5, the J call TRBJ2-7; 12 bases agree with TRBD2. The CDR3 has 15 amino acids. Trimming at V came to 6 bases and at J to 0 bases, leaving 3 bases not matched to a gene. CDR1 is MNHEY, CDR2 SVGAGI, per germline. The CDR3 DNA reads as TGTGCCAGCAGCCGACTAGCGGGGGTCTCCTACGAGCAGTACTTC. Protein sequence: CASSRLAGVSYEQYF.

V is TRBV2 and J is TRBJ2-7, with 7 bases lining up with TRBD1. The CDR3 is 13 residues long. The germline gives CDR1 SNHLY, CDR2 FYNNEI. With V trimmed by 7 bases and J by 5 bases, 8 bases remained unmatched. The CDR3 nucleotides read TGTGCCAGCACCCCAGACAGGGCGAACGAGCAGTACTTC. Amino acid sequence: CASTPDRANEQYF.

This clone was picked up a small number of times. The rearrangement links TRBV12-5 to TRBJ2-7, with 8 bases aligning to TRBD2. J was trimmed by 3 bases and V by 7 bases; bases with no gene match: 5. Germline lookup yields CDR1 LGHNT and CDR2 FRNRAP. This CDR3 spans 13 amino acids. Here the CDR3 reads CASAVSGGYEQYF. The DNA for the CDR3 is TGTGCTAGTGCCGTCAGCGGGGGCTACGAGCAGTACTTC. The full variable domain, in which reference TRBV12-5 and TRBJ2-7 provide the parts outside the CDR3, is DARVTQTPRHKVTEMGQEVTMRCQPILGHNTVFWYRQTMMQGLELLAYFRNRAPLDDSGMPKDRFSAEMPDATLATLKIQPSEPRDSAVYFCASAVSGGYEQYFGPGTRLTVT.

This clone was found a few times. This sequence joins TRBV12-3 or TRBV12-4 and TRBJ2-5; 7 bases map to TRBD1. The CDR3 length is 13 residues. Germline trimming cut 3 bases from V and 9 bases from J; bases unmatched to any gene: 7. CDR3 residues: CASSFDREGPQYF. The CDR3 DNA is TGTGCCAGCAGTTTCGACAGGGAAGGACCCCAGTACTTC.

The chain joins TRBV30 to TRBJ1-1, with D unclear. CDR1 is GTSNPN, CDR2 SVGIG, per germline (reference sequence). The CDR3 sequence is 15 residues long. Trimming cost V 4 bases and J 3 bases, with 18 bases left between them. The CDR3 DNA is TGTGCCTGGAACGGGATTAGTATTCTGTACACTGAAGCTTTCTTT. Its translation is CAWNGISILYTEAFF.

The V call is TRBV10-2, the J call TRBJ2-7, with D maybe TRBD1 (5 bases). Germline V lookup: CDR1 WSHSY, CDR2 SAAADI. The CDR3 runs to 12 residues. Trimming removed 10 bases at V and 2 bases at J, with 12 bases between. The DNA of the CDR3 is TGCGCCACCCGTGACAGAACCTACGAGCAGTACTTC. It is translated as CATRDRTYEQYF.

CDR3 in DNA: TGTGCCACCAGTGGAAACAGTCTGCATCAGCCCCAGCATTTT. Its translation is CATSGNSLHQPQHF. The V and J genes are TRBV24-1 and TRBJ1-5; D uncertain. Deletions cut 5 bases from V and 5 bases from J, with 12 bases between. Germline loops: CDR1 KGHDR, CDR2 SFDVKD. This CDR3 has 14 amino acids.

The CDR3 bases are TGTGCCAGCAGTGAATGGGCCTTAAGCACAGATACGCAGTATTTT. Translating gives CASSEWALSTDTQYF. The chain joins TRBV6-1 to TRBJ2-3; D is unclear. The CDR3 spans 15 residues. Germline V gene data show CDR1 as MNHNS and CDR2 as SASEGT. V lost 2 bases to trimming and J lost 0 bases, with 9 bases between them.

The chain uses TRBV5-4 and TRBJ2-3, with TRBD1 identical over 9 bases. Germline CDR1 SGHNT, CDR2 YYREEE (reference sequence). CDR3 length: 15 amino acids. V was pared by 0 bases and J by 7 bases, with 6 bases of the junction left unmatched. CDR3 in amino acids: CASSLAGQGINTQYF. The CDR3 DNA follows: TGTGCCAGCAGCTTGGCCGGACAGGGGATAAATACGCAGTATTTT.

The rearrangement links TRBV25-1 to TRBJ1-6, with D hard to call. CDR1 is MGHDK and CDR2 is SYGVNS in the germline V gene. Trimming shortened V by 3 bases and J by 16 bases, and 16 bases separated the two germline ends. CDR3 length equals 13 residues. CDR3 bases: TGTGCCAGCAGTGACCCCCTAGGTGCCAAACTCCACTTT. Protein sequence: CASSDPLGAKLHF.

The rearrangement links TRBV30 to TRBJ1-6, with D unresolved. The CDR3 has 14 residues. Germline V gene data show CDR1 as GTSNPN and CDR2 as SVGIG (reference sequence). Trimming stripped 2 bases from V and 7 bases from J, with 12 bases between. CDR3 residues: CAWSNLVRNSPLHF. CDR3 nucleotides: TGTGCCTGGAGTAACCTAGTAAGGAATTCACCCCTCCACTTT.

The V and J genes are TRBV6-5 and TRBJ2-2; unclear D gene. The CDR3 is 14 amino acids. The V gene's germline CDR1 is MNHEY and CDR2 SVGAGI. Deletions cut 7 bases from V and 3 bases from J, with 12 bases between. The DNA for the CDR3 is TGTGCCAGCACTAGGAGCCCGCACACCGGGGAGCTGTTTTTT. It specifies CASTRSPHTGELFF.

The chain recombines TRBV27 with TRBJ2-4, with TRBD2 as a possible D gene (6 bases). Germline CDR1 and CDR2: MNHEY and SMNVEV (reference sequence). Trimming took off 5 bases at V and 0 bases at J, with 20 bases between the two ends. This CDR3 region has 18 residues. The chain's CDR3 is CASSPALARSLAKNIQYF. The CDR3 nucleotides read TGTGCCAGCAGTCCGGCACTAGCCCGCTCCTTAGCCAAAAACATTCAGTACTTC.

The chain carries TRBV18 and TRBJ2-3; 8 positions agree with TRBD2. This CDR3 has 16 residues. J lost 4 bases, V lost 6 bases, and 12 bases had no gene match. Germline V CDR1 and CDR2: KGHSH, LQKENI. CDR3 loop: CASSRGGRGTPDTQYF. Written as DNA, the CDR3 is TGTGCCAGCTCCCGGGGGGGACGCGGGACCCCAGATACGCAGTATTTT.

The CDR3 DNA sequence: TGTGCCACCAGCAGGGGAGGGACTGAAGCTTTCTTT. Translation: CATSRGGTEAFF. The chain carries TRBV15 and TRBJ1-1; no reliable D call. The ends were cut back, 3 bases at V and 5 bases at J, with 7 bases in the middle. CDR1 is LNHNV and CDR2 is YYDKDF in the germline V gene (reference sequence). This CDR3 is 12 amino acids long.

The chain uses TRBV13 and TRBJ2-2; 7 nucleotides align to TRBD1. With V trimmed by 5 bases and J by 0 bases, 3 bases remained unmatched. The CDR3 is 15 amino acids. Germline lookup yields CDR1 PRHDT and CDR2 FYEKMQ (reference sequence). The CDR3 sequence is CASSPGTANTGELFF. CDR3 nucleotide sequence: TGTGCCAGCAGCCCCGGGACAGCGAACACCGGGGAGCTGTTTTTT.

This chain uses TRBV6-6 with TRBJ1-4, with TRBD1 matching 7 bases. Germline V gene lookup returns CDR1 MNHNY and CDR2 SVGAGI (reference sequence). The J segment lost 7 bases and the V segment lost 6 bases, leaving 11 bases of the junction unmatched. This CDR3 spans 15 amino acids. In DNA form, the CDR3 reads TGTGCCAGCAGACTTCCAGGGCAGGGGGGTGAAAAACTGTTTTTT. Encoded protein: CASRLPGQGGEKLFF.